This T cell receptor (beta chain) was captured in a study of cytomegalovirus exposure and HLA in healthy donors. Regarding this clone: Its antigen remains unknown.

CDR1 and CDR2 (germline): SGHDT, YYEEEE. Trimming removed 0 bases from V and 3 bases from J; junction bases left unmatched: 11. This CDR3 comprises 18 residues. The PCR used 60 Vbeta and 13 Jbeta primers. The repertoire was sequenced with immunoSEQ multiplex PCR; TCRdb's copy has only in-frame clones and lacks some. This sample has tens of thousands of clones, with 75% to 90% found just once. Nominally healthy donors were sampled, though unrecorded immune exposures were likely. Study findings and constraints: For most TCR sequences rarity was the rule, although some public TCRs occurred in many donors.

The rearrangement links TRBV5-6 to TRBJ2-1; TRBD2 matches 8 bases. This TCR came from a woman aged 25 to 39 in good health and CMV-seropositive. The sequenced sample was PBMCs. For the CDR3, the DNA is TGTGCCAGCAGCTTGGCTTTAAGCGGGAGATTGGTCTACAATGAGCAGTTCTTC. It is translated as CASSLALSGRLVYNEQFF. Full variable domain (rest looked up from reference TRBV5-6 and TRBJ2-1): DAGVTQSPTHLIKTRGQQVTLRCSPKSGHDTVSWYQQALGQGPQFIFQYYEEEERQRGNFPDRFSGHQFPNYSSELNVNALLLGDSALYLCASSLALSGRLVYNEQFFGPGTRLTVL.